This TCR beta chain was recovered during a study of shared clonotypes between healthy human individuals. Sequencing used immunoSEQ multiplex PCR; TCRdb keeps in-frame clones, though not all of them. Of over a million clones listed, around 95% are singletons. This CDR3 is 13 amino acids long. Germline assignment: CDR1 MNHEY and CDR2 SMNVEV (reference sequence). The V end lost 4 bases, the J end lost 5 bases, and 11 bases lay between the germline ends. V usage is TRBV27 and J usage is TRBJ2-5, with D unresolved. The TCR comes from a man younger than 40 in good health. Sequenced input: naive CD4+ T cells sorted from blood. Subset denoted: CD45RA+ positively selected. The CDR3 DNA sequence: TGTGCCAGCAGTTCAAGGGTCGGGGAGACCCAGTACTTC. Translated: CASSSRVGETQYF.